This T cell receptor beta chain was sequenced for a study of T cell responses to AZD1222 COVID-19 vaccine. Study conclusions and caveats: Nearly half of unique spike-specific TCRs reportedly avoided B.1.351 and B.1.1.7 mutated regions.

The ends were cut back, 5 bases at V and 4 bases at J, with 14 bases in the middle. This CDR3 has 14 amino acids. Germline CDR1 is MNHEY and CDR2 is SVGAGI. There are a few counts of this clone. As yet, its antigen is unknown. Some clones are missing from TCRdb's copy, which holds only in-frame ones; the method was immunoSEQ multiplex PCR. This sample has some 64,000 clones, with 90% to 95% found just once. This receptor was taken from an adult who received the MenACWY meningococcal vaccine as a control. The rearrangement links TRBV6-5 to TRBJ1-1; no clear D gene. Sequenced here: peripheral blood, sampled 28 days after the second dose of the MenACWY control vaccine. CDR3 nucleotide sequence: TGTGCCAGCAGTCCACAAGGCAGGCCCACTGAAGCTTTCTTT. Protein product: CASSPQGRPTEAFF.